A selection of T cell receptor beta chains follows, all from one sample in a study of T cells in tuberculosis. Libraries were prepared by immunoSEQ multiplex PCR; TCRdb keeps only in-frame clonotypes and omits some of them. The sample yields about 59,000 clones, under 90% seen once. The specimen sequenced was CD1b-GMM tetramer-negative cells sorted from PBMCs. The receptors stem from an adult woman with latent tuberculosis. CDR3s include the opening cysteine and the closing phenylalanine or tryptophan. D genes are given only for firm matches. Clone size is given for some rows only: seen once, a few or many times, or a class if the clone is expanded.

-	TRBV28	TRBJ1-2	-	CASSVNRVSYTF	TGTGCCAGCAGTGTAAACAGGGTTAGCTACACCTTC
TRBD1	TRBV19	TRBJ1-2	-	CASSIGQGAATNYGYTF	TGTGCCAGTAGTATAGGCCAGGGGGCGGCAACTAACTATGGCTACACCTTC
TRBD2	TRBV5-4	TRBJ2-1	-	CASSPPLAGGPMSRFF	TGTGCCAGCAGCCCCCCCCTAGCGGGAGGGCCTATGTCCCGGTTCTTC
-	TRBV6-6	TRBJ2-5	-	CASSSGQTQYF	TGTGCCAGCAGCTCGGGTCAGACCCAGTACTTC
-	TRBV6-1	TRBJ2-1	-	CASSSRVVPGDEQFF	TGTGCCAGCAGTTCGAGGGTTGTTCCGGGCGATGAGCAGTTCTTC
TRBD1	TRBV10-2	TRBJ1-2	-	CASSDQTGGNGYTF	TGCGCCAGCAGTGACCAAACAGGGGGGAATGGCTACACCTTC
-	TRBV7-9	TRBJ2-1	-	CASTGAGEGEQFF	TGTGCCAGCACCGGGGCAGGGGAGGGAGAGCAGTTCTTC
TRBD2	TRBV13	TRBJ2-1	-	CASIAGLGSYNEQFF	TGTGCCAGCATCGCCGGACTAGGCTCCTACAATGAGCAGTTCTTC
-	TRBV10-1	TRBJ1-2	-	CASSARGRYGYTF	TGCGCCAGCAGTGCACGGGGTAGGTATGGCTACACCTTC
-	TRBV5-1	TRBJ2-3	-	CASSLAGGPADTQYF	TGCGCCAGCAGCTTGGCCGGGGGGCCGGCAGATACGCAGTATTTT
-	TRBV28	TRBJ2-7	-	CASRGLRGAAYEQYF	TGTGCCAGCAGGGGCCTTCGGGGGGCGGCCTACGAGCAGTACTTC
-	TRBV15	TRBJ1-1	-	CATSSERTRDTEAFF	TGTGCCACCAGCAGTGAGAGGACTCGAGACACTGAAGCTTTCTTT
-	TRBV5-1	TRBJ1-6	once	CASSPGRDNSPLHF	TGCGCCAGCAGCCCCGGACGGGATAATTCCCCCCTCCACTTT
-	TRBV11-3	TRBJ2-3	few	CASVGGDTQYF	TGTGCCAGCGTGGGGGGAGATACGCAGTATTTT
-	TRBV6-1	TRBJ2-1	-	CASSEDSIRYIPSNEQFF	TGTGCCAGCAGTGAAGATTCGATACGTTACATACCTAGCAATGAGCAGTTCTTC
-	TRBV5-6	TRBJ1-5	-	CASSLGPRAEQPQHF	TGTGCCAGCAGTCTTGGGCCCAGGGCGGAACAGCCCCAGCATTTT
-	TRBV4-1	TRBJ2-2	-	CASSQEQRLNTGELFF	TGCGCCAGCAGCCAAGAGCAGCGACTAAACACCGGGGAGCTGTTTTTT
TRBD1	TRBV4-3	TRBJ1-2	-	CASSQTGEGGYTF	TGCGCCAGCAGCCAAACAGGGGAAGGCGGCTACACCTTC
TRBD2	TRBV6-5	TRBJ2-7	-	CASSYGRGLAGEQYF	TGTGCCAGCAGTTATGGCCGGGGACTAGCGGGGGAGCAGTACTTC
TRBD2	TRBV14	TRBJ2-7	-	CASSQDLVVAGGQYF	TGTGCCAGCAGCCAAGATTTGGTAGTAGCGGGCGGGCAGTACTTC
TRBD2	TRBV11-2	TRBJ2-1	-	CASSLQLAGGYEQFF	TGTGCCAGCAGCTTACAACTAGCGGGCGGCTATGAGCAGTTCTTC
TRBD1	TRBV6-6	TRBJ1-5	-	CASSPGQGNQPQHF	TGTGCCAGCAGTCCGGGACAGGGGAATCAGCCCCAGCATTTT
-	TRBV28	TRBJ1-1	once	CASSLKFPVSTEAFF	TGTGCCAGCAGTTTAAAGTTTCCGGTGAGCACTGAAGCTTTCTTT
TRBD2	TRBV7-2	TRBJ2-7	-	CASSLLAGVANEQYF	TGTGCCAGCAGCTTGCTAGCGGGAGTAGCTAACGAGCAGTACTTC
TRBD2	TRBV28	TRBJ2-3	-	CASTYSGRAVTDTQYF	TGTGCCAGCACCTATAGCGGGAGGGCCGTCACAGATACGCAGTATTTT
TRBD1	TRBV4-3	TRBJ1-6	-	CASSRQGGRSPLHF	TGCGCCAGCAGCCGACAGGGCGGGCGTTCACCCCTCCACTTT
-	TRBV6-5	TRBJ2-7	-	CASGPRGTYEQYF	TGTGCCAGCGGTCCTCGAGGGACCTACGAGCAGTACTTC
-	TRBV19	TRBJ1-1	-	CASLVGGGGRMNTEAFF	TGTGCCAGTCTCGTGGGGGGGGGCGGAAGGATGAACACTGAAGCTTTCTTT
TRBD1	TRBV18	TRBJ2-7	-	CASSLEQGAAYEQYF	TGTGCCAGCTCCCTCGAACAGGGGGCCGCCTACGAGCAGTACTTC
TRBD1	TRBV5-4	TRBJ1-2	-	CASSSGQGIYGYTF	TGTGCCAGCAGCTCTGGACAGGGGATCTATGGCTACACCTTC
TRBD1	TRBV5-1	TRBJ2-5	-	CASSPTWDSYQTQYF	TGCGCCAGCAGCCCCACCTGGGACAGCTACCAGACCCAGTACTTC
-	TRBV5-1	TRBJ2-3	-	CASSSQGTDTQYF	TGCGCCAGCAGCTCCCAGGGCACAGATACGCAGTATTTT
TRBD1	TRBV14	TRBJ1-2	few	CASSLSGTGYGYTF	TGTGCCAGCAGCCTTTCCGGGACAGGGTATGGCTACACCTTC
TRBD2	TRBV7-9	TRBJ2-7	once	CASSLVSGGSYEQYF	TGTGCCAGCAGCTTAGTTTCGGGGGGTTCCTACGAGCAGTACTTC
-	TRBV5-4	TRBJ1-4	-	CASSSGGEANEKLFF	TGTGCCAGCAGTTCCGGGGGAGAAGCTAATGAAAAACTGTTTTTT
TRBD1	TRBV7-3	TRBJ2-6	-	CASSRDRGAGANVLTF	TGTGCCAGCAGCCGCGACAGGGGCGCTGGGGCCAACGTCCTGACTTTC
-	TRBV5-1	TRBJ2-2	-	CASKSGVGTGELFF	TGCGCCAGCAAGTCGGGAGTGGGTACCGGGGAGCTGTTTTTT
TRBD1	TRBV7-9	TRBJ1-5	few	CASRGTVNQPQHF	TGTGCCAGCAGGGGGACAGTTAATCAGCCCCAGCATTTT
-	TRBV14	TRBJ2-7	-	CASSQGQGIEQYF	TGTGCCAGCAGCCAAGGGCAGGGGATCGAGCAGTACTTC
TRBD1	TRBV4-2	TRBJ1-2	-	CASSRGDRSETQGYGYTF	TGTGCCAGCAGCCGCGGGGACAGGTCAGAAACACAAGGCTATGGCTACACCTTC